This TCR beta chain was documented in a study of Graves' ophthalmopathy and Graves' hyperthyroidism. Study-wide results and caveats: Clonotypes were expanded in thyroid at above 0.001 frequency, and most also appeared in blood. Ophthalmopathy progression prediction by the model yielded a sensitivity of about 70% and a specificity of around 72%.

RNA transcripts were the source from which TCR beta CDR3 regions were amplified. HTBI primers primed a first-round RT-PCR, and a second-round multiplex PCR followed. From the multiplex PCR reads, TCRdb called clonotypes with MiXCR, one entry per CDR3 protein. The data show hundreds of thousands of distinct CDR3 sequences, approximately 40% seen once. This clonotype was counted at least ten times. Its matching antigen is unknown. Germline assignment: CDR1 SGDLS and CDR2 YYNGEE. The CDR3 totals 14 residues. Trimming cost V 4 bases and J 2 bases; bases outside gene matches: 3. Pregnant or lactating patients and those with other autoimmune diseases or uncontrolled infections were excluded. Diagnosis relied on clinical symptoms, serum thyroxine, TRAb, thyroid ultrasound and orbital computed tomography.

Sequencing was done on a sample of peripheral blood. The chain links TRBV9 to TRBJ2-5; 9 bases are a match to TRBD2. This TCR was recovered from an adult man with Graves' ophthalmopathy. The CDR3 nucleotides are TGTGCCAGCAGCCGTCTAGCGGGGCAAGAGACCCAGTACTTC. Residues: CASSRLAGQETQYF.